This T cell receptor beta chain was documented in a study of OX40 agonist ivuxolimab in advanced cancers. In the study overall: Enrollees could have had prior anti-PD-1, anti-PD-L1 or anti-CTLA-4 therapy, which approximately 38% had received. Study outcomes and limitations: Normalized T-cell clonal expansion was also low in some nonresponders.

Only in-frame clones appear in the TCRdb table, and some are missing; sequencing was by immunoSEQ multiplex PCR. The table lists tens of thousands of clones, 91% of them singletons, with 3% to 4% in the top ten. Germline CDR1 is SGHNT and CDR2 is YYREEE (reference sequence). Unmatched junction bases numbered 6, after V lost 4 bases and J lost 6 bases. This CDR3 is 14 amino acids long. Notes on this clone: Its target is unknown.

This chain connects TRBV5-4 to TRBJ1-2; TRBD1 matches 10 bases. The receptor was isolated from an adult with an advanced solid tumor such as melanoma, head and neck, liver or kidney cancer. This material consisted of CD4+ or CD8+ T cells sorted from blood, taken in a trial of the OX40 agonist ivuxolimab. CDR3 in amino acids: CASSVGQGFDGYTF. As DNA, the CDR3 is TGTGCCAGCAGCGTGGGACAGGGGTTTGATGGCTACACCTTC.